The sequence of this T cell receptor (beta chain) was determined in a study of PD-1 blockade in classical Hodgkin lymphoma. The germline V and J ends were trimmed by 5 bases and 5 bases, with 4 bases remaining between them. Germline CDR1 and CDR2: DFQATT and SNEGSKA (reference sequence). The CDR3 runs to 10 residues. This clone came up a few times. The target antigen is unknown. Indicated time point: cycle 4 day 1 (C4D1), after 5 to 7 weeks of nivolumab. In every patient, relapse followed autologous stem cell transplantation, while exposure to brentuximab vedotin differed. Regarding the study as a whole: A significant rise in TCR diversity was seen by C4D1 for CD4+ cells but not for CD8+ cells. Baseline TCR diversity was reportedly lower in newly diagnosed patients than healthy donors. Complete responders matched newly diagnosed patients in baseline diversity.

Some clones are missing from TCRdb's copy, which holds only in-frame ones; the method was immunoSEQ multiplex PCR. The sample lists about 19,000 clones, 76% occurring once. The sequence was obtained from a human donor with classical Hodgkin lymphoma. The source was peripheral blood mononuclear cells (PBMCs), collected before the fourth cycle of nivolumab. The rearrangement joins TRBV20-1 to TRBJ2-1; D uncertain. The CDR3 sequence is CSAAHNEQFF. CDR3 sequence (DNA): TGCAGTGCTGCCCACAATGAGCAGTTCTTC.